This TCR beta chain was identified during a study of T-cell reconstitution after alpha-beta-depleted transplantation in children. The library targeted TCRbeta and was prepared with unique molecular identifiers. Using its own MiXCR run on the PCR reads, TCRdb lists one record per CDR3 protein. The sample shows around 680,000 distinct CDR3 sequences, around a sixth of them seen only once. The material was PBMCs from the stem cell graft donor, obtained from the stem cell graft. The sequence was obtained from a human donor who donated a stem cell graft to a child with acute myeloid leukemia.

DNA of the CDR3: TGTGCCAGTAGTTACTTATACGGAGACTCGGCCGGGGAGCTGTTTTTT. The encoded protein is CASSYLYGDSAGELFF. V usage is TRBV19 and J usage is TRBJ2-2; D is uncertain. The CDR3 covers 16 residues. The germline CDR1 and CDR2 sequences are LNHDA and SQIVND (reference sequence). V lost 5 bases to trimming and J lost 6 bases, with 19 bases between them.